This entry is about one TCR beta chain. No cognate antigen has been identified for it. It has no much larger one-base neighbor in the sample; base qualities were not kept. This sample is part of a study of T cell responses to AZD1222 COVID-19 vaccine (dated by TCRdb to about 2021). Regarding the complete study: A total of 230 to 250 trial participants underwent TCR sequencing, of whom more than 200 had received two doses of AZD1222 and some 25 had received two doses of the MenACWY control vaccine. Trial participants were enrolled into age subgroups of 18-55, 56-69 and 70-plus years, which contained about 150, 27 and 61 TCR-sequenced participants, respectively.

From the germline V gene (reference sequence), CDR1 is LNHNV and CDR2 is YYDKDF. The CDR3 starts with the cysteine, ends with the phenylalanine, and has 17 residues. The retained sequence is limited to the CDR3, 51 bases, with the frame set at the first base. Trimming takes 3 bases from V and 7 bases from J, and the germline ends sit 24 bases apart. Results and caveats for the whole study, not just this receptor: Because no samples from the day 14 peak response were available, repertoires could be characterized only after the peak T cell response. Participants were mostly white British, with more females than males. The authors suggested clonal diversity may have been underestimated. Vaccine-associated CD4 TCRs spanned the whole spike protein, with dominant responses in regions 160-218 and 743-854. The 56-69-year group was small, and its depth increase did not reach significance, likely because of low power. After two AZD1222 doses, both the breadth and the depth of spike-specific TCRs were significantly higher than at day 0 and than in MenACWY recipients. Nearly half of unique spike-specific TCRs reportedly recognized epitopes outside regions mutated in the B.1.351 and B.1.1.7 variants. Only a handful of AZD1222 recipients were SARS-CoV-2 seropositive at baseline, limiting conclusions about previously exposed vaccinees.

The time point label, read with the paper, signifies: about 28 days (+/-7) after the second vaccine dose. The treatment or condition tag for this specimen amounts to: meningococcal conjugate vaccine given as trial control. Vaccinee samples were obtained from the UK trials COV001 and COV002, which included a single-blind randomized controlled phase 2/3 trial of AZD1222 (ChAdOx1 nCoV-19) in healthy adults. Trial participant PBMC samples were collected at day 0 and day 28 after the second dose for TCRbeta chain sequencing. The CDR3 regions of human TCRbeta chains were subjected to immunosequencing. As for the authors' bioinformatics: TCRs in the repertoires were compared against a reference library of SARS-CoV-2-specific TCRs that had been generated with the MIRA antigen-specificity platform. Breadth was defined as the fraction of unique TCRs that were SARS-CoV-2-associated. Depth was defined as the fraction of total T cells that were SARS-CoV-2-associated. Using the MIRA data, each spike-specific TCR was mapped to the spike region that the TCR reacts to and placed in a CD4 or CD8 class. Log10-transformed breadth and depth values were compared by one-way ANOVA with Sidak's multiple comparisons tests. The table was pulled from immuneACCESS by TCRdb, which kept in-frame rearrangements only. Such tables lose some clones; where checked, under half of the loss comes from unresolved V genes, and the rest has no known cause. The V and J calls and clone size come from that table; D and trimming were worked out from the DNA. The sample yields about 120,000 clones; 90% were counted once. The top ten clonotypes cover around 4.4% of the sample.

The clonotype was recovered from an adult who received the MenACWY meningococcal vaccine as a control. Here the chain combines TRBV15 and TRBJ1-1; TRBD1 is possibly the D segment (6 matching bases). This material consisted of peripheral blood, taken 28 days after the second dose of the MenACWY control vaccine. The sequence in DNA is TGTGCCACCAGCAGTCCCGGGAGGGGGACATTTGGGGGTGAAGCTTTCTTT. Protein translation: CATSSPGRGTFGGEAFF.